The 2 T cell receptor beta chains presented below share a single source sample, sequenced in a study of Graves' ophthalmopathy and Graves' hyperthyroidism. Using RNA transcripts, the TCR beta CDR3 regions were amplified. The workflow started with a first-round RT-PCR run with HTBI primers and then moved on to a second-round multiplex PCR. TCRdb fed the multiplex PCR reads into MiXCR, producing one record per CDR3 protein. The sample contains roughly 400,000 distinct CDR3 sequences, roughly 18% of which appear only once. The specimen was peripheral blood. All receptors derive from a woman in her late teens or twenties with Graves' ophthalmopathy.

This clonotype was seen many times. The chain carries TRBV9 and TRBJ1-6; TRBD1 agrees at 9 bases. Germline CDR1 reads SGDLS; CDR2 reads YYNGEE. The CDR3 runs to 18 residues. Losses at the gene ends were 3 bases for V and 9 bases for J; bases not matched to a gene: 16. CDR3 protein: CASSDPYTGGASGSPLHF. CDR3 coding DNA: TGTGCCAGCAGCGACCCCTATACAGGGGGCGCTTCTGGTTCACCCCTCCACTTT.

This clonotype occurred many times. J is TRBJ1-5 and V is TRBV12-3 or TRBV12-4; D is uncertain. This CDR3 is built from 14 residues. Trimming left V 3 bases short and J 7 bases short, with 13 bases between. CDR3 protein: CASSLVRGHQPQHF. The CDR3 bases are TGTGCCAGCAGTTTGGTCCGGGGTCACCAGCCCCAGCATTTT.